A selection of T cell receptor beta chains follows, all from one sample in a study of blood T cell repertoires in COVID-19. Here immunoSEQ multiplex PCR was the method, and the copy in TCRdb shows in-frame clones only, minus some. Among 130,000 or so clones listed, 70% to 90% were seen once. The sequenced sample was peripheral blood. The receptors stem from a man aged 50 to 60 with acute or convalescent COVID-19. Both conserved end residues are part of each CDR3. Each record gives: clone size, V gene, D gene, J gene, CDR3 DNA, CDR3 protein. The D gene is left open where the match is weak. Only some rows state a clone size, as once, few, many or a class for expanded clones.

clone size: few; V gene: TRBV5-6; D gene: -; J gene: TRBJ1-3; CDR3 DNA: TGTGCCAGCAGCGTCAGGGTGAGCTCTGGAAACACCATATATTTT; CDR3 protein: CASSVRVSSGNTIYF
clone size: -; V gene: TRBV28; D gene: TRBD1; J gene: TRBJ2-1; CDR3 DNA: TGTGCCAGCAGCCTAACAGGGGTTTTAGTTAATGAGCAGTTCTTC; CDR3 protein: CASSLTGVLVNEQFF
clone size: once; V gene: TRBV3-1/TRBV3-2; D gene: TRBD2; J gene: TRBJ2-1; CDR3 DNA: TGTGCCAGCAGCCAAGAAGTAGCGGGAGGGCCCCCCAATGAGCAGTTCTTC; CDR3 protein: CASSQEVAGGPPNEQFF
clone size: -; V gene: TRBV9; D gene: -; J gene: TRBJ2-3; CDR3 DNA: TGTGCCAGCAGCGTCCGGGGGACAGATACGCAGTATTTT; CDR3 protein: CASSVRGTDTQYF
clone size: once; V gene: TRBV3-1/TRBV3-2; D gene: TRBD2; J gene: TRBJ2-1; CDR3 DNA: TGTGCCAGCAGCCAAGATCTTAGGACTAGCGGGAGGGTCTACAATGAGCAGTTCTTC; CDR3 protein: CASSQDLRTSGRVYNEQFF
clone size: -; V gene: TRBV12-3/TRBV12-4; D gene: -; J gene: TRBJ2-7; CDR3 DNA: TGTGCCAGCTCGGGCCTTCCACCGGGGGAGCAGTACTTC; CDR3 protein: CASSGLPPGEQYF
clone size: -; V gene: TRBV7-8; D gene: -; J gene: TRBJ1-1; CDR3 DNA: TGTGCCAGCAGCTCCCTAAGGTGGGGACAACCGAACACTGAAGCTTTCTTT; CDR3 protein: CASSSLRWGQPNTEAFF
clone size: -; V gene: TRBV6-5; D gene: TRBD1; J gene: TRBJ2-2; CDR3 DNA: TGTGCCAGCATGGGGACAGGGTTGGGGGAGCTGTTTTTT; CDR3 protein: CASMGTGLGELFF
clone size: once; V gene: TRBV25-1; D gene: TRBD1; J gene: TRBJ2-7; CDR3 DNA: TGTGCCAGCAGGCCCCGGGACAGGGTGTGGGAGCAGTACTTC; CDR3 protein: CASRPRDRVWEQYF
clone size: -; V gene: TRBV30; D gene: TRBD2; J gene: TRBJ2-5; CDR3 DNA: TGTGCCTGGAGTCCTCGACTAGCGGGAGGACAAGAGACCCAGTACTTC; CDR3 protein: CAWSPRLAGGQETQYF
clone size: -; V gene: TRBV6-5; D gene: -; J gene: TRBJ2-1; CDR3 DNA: TGTGCCAGCAGTTACTCTAGCTGGGGGCGCGGAAATGAGCAGTTCTTC; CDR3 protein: CASSYSSWGRGNEQFF
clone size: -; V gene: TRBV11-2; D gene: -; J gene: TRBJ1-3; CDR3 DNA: TGTGCCAGCAGCTCAGGTACTGGAAACACCATATATTTT; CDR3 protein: CASSSGTGNTIYF
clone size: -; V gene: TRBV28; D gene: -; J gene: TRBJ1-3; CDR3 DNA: TGTGCCAGCAGTTCACAGGGATCTGGAAACACCATATATTTT; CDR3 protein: CASSSQGSGNTIYF
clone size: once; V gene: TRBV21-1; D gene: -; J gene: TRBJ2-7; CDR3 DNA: TGTGCCAGCAGCAAAGGACGGCGGAGCTCCTACGAGCAGTACTTC; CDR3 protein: CASSKGRRSSYEQYF
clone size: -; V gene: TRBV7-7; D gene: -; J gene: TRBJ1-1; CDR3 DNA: TGTGCCAGCAGCTACCGGGAACCTGAAGCTTTCTTT; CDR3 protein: CASSYREPEAFF
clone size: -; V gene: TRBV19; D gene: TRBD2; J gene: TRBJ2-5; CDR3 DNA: TGTGCCAGTAGAGGGACTAGCGGGAGGGCCATCCAAGAGACCCAGTACTTC; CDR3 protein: CASRGTSGRAIQETQYF
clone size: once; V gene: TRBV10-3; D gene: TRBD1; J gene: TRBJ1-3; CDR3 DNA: TGTGCCAGCCAGATAACAGGGGGCTCTGGAAACACCATATATTTT; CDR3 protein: CASQITGGSGNTIYF
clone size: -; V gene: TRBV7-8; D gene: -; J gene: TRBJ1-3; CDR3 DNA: TGTGCCAGCAGAACAGGCCCGCAGGGCCCACACACCATATATTTT; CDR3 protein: CASRTGPQGPHTIYF
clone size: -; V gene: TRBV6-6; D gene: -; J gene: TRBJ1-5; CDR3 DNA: TGTGCCAGCACTCAATTGGGCTTGACCCAGCATTTT; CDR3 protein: CASTQLGLTQHF
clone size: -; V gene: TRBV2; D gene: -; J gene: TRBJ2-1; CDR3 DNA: TGTGCCAGCCTTATAAGCGGACAGTTTTATTACAATGAGCAGTTCTTC; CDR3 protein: CASLISGQFYYNEQFF
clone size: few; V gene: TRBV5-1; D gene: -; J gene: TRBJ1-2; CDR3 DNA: TGCGCCAGCAGCTTGGACGGGGTCCCTGGCTACACCTTC; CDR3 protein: CASSLDGVPGYTF
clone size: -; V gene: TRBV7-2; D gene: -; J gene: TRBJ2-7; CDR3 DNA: TGTGCCAGCAGCTTAGCGGAGGGGCGCGGGGAGCAGTACTTC; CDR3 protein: CASSLAEGRGEQYF
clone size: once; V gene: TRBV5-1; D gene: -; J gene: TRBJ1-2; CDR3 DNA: TGCGCCAGCAGCTTGGCCTTTCGGGATCCGAATGGCTACACCTTC; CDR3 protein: CASSLAFRDPNGYTF
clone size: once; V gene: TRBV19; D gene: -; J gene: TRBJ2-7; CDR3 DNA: TGTGCCAGTAGTATGACCAGCGGTACCTCCGAGCAGTACTTC; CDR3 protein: CASSMTSGTSEQYF
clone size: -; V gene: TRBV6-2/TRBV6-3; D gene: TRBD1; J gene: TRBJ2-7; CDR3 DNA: TGTGCCAGCAGTTACGGGACAGGCTTATACGAGCAGTACTTC; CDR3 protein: CASSYGTGLYEQYF
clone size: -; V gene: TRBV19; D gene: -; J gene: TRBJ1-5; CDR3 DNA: TGTGCCAGTACCTGGGGGGTACATCAGCCCCAGCATTTT; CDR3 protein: CASTWGVHQPQHF
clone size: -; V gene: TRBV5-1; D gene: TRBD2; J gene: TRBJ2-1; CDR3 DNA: TGCGCCAGCAGGCGGGAGATCGAGGATGAGCAGTTCTTC; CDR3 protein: CASRREIEDEQFF
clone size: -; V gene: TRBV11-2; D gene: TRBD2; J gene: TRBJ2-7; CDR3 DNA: TGTGCCAGCAGCTCCAGACTAGCGGGACTCTACGAGCAGTACTTC; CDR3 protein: CASSSRLAGLYEQYF
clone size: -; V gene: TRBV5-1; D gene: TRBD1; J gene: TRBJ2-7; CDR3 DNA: TGCGCCAGCAGCTTCGGGACAGGGGGTGTGTACGAGCAGTACTTC; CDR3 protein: CASSFGTGGVYEQYF
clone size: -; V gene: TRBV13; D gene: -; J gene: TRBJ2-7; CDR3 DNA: TGTGCCAGCAGCTTGACAGACGACTACGAGCAGTACTTC; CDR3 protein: CASSLTDDYEQYF
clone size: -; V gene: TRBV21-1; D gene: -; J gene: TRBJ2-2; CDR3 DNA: TGTGCCAGCAGCAAATCATGCCTAGCGGGAGGGCCTGTGGAGCTGTTTTTT; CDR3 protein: CASSKSCLAGGPVELFF
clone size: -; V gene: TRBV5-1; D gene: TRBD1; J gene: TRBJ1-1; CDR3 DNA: TGCGCCAGCAGCTTGGAAGGACAGGGGCTTAACACTGAAGCTTTCTTT; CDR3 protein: CASSLEGQGLNTEAFF
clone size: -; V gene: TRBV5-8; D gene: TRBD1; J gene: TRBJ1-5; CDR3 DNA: TGTGCCAGCAGCTTGGAGGGGGCCAGCAATCAGCCCCAGCATTTT; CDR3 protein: CASSLEGASNQPQHF
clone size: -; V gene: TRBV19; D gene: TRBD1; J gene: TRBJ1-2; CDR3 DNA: TGTGCCAGTAGTATACAGGGGGCGGACGGCTACACCTTC; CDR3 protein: CASSIQGADGYTF
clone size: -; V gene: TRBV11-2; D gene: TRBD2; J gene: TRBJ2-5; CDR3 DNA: TGTGCCAGCAGCTCAGGACTAGCGGGATTCGGGTACTTC; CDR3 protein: CASSSGLAGFGYF
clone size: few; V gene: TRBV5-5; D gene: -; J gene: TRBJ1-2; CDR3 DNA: TGTGCCAGCAGCGGAGAACTATTTGGCTACACCTTC; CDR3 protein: CASSGELFGYTF
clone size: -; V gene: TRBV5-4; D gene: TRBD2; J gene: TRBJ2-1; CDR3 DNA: TGTGCCAGCAGCGGGGGGACTAGGTCAGAGCAGTTCTTC; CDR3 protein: CASSGGTRSEQFF
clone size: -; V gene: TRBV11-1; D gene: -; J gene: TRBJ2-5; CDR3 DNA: TGTGCCAGCAGCTACGGGACTCCGGGGGAGACCCAGTACTTC; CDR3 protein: CASSYGTPGETQYF
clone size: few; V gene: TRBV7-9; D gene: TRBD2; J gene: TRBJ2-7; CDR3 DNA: TGTGCCAGCAGCTCCCGGGGGGGGGCCTACGAGCAGTACTTC; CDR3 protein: CASSSRGGAYEQYF
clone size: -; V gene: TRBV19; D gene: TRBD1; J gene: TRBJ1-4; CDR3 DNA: TGTGCCAGTAGTTCCGCCACACTCACAGGGGGCCACGAAAAACTGTTTTTT; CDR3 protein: CASSSATLTGGHEKLFF
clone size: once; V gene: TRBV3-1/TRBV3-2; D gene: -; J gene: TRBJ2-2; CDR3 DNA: TGTGCCAGCAGCCAAGTGAGCGCACGTAAGCTGTTTTTT; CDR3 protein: CASSQVSARKLFF
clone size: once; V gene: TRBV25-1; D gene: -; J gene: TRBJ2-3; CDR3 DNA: TGTGCCAGCAGTGACTACTTTAGCGCGAGCAACACAGATACGCAGTATTTT; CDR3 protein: CASSDYFSASNTDTQYF
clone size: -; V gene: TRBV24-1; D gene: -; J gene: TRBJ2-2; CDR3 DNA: TGTGCCACCAGTGACCCCGAACAGGCTGCGAACACCGGGGAGCTGTTTTTT; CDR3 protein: CATSDPEQAANTGELFF
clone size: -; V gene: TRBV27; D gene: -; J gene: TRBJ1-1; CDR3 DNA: TGTGCCAGCAGTTTCGCATGGAGTAACACTGAAGCTTTCTTT; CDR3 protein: CASSFAWSNTEAFF
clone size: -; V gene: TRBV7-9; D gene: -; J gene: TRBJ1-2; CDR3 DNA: TGTGCCAGCAGCTCCCGGACGTTTTCAGGGGTGACTAACTATGGCTACACCTTC; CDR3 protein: CASSSRTFSGVTNYGYTF
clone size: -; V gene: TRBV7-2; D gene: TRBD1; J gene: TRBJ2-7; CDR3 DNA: TGTGCCAGCAGCATGACAGGGGGCTTTTACGAGCAGTACTTC; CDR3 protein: CASSMTGGFYEQYF
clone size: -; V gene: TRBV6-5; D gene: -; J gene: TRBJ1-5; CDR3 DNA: TGTGCCAGCAGTTACTCAGGCAGAGGGAATCAGCCCCAGCATTTT; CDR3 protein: CASSYSGRGNQPQHF
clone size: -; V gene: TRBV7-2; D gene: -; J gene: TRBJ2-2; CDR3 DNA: TGTGCCAGCAGCTTAGTTATATACGGGGAGCTGTTTTTT; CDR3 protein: CASSLVIYGELFF
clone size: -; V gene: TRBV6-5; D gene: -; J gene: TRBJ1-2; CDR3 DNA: TGTGCCTCGACCGGCTTGGGGGACACGGCCCAAGGCTACACCTTC; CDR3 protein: CASTGLGDTAQGYTF
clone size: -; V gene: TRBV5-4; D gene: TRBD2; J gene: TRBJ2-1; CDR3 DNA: TGTGCCAGCAGCTTGGGGCTAGCGGGACAATCCTACAATGAGCAGTTCTTC; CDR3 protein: CASSLGLAGQSYNEQFF
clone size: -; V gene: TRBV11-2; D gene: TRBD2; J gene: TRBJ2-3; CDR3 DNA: TGTGCCAGCGTTCCGGCACTAGCGGGAGCGGCAGATACGCAGTATTTT; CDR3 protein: CASVPALAGAADTQYF
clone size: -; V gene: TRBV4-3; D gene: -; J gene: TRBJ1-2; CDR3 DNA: TGCGCCAGCAGCCAAGAGGGCGGGGCAGGTGGCTACACCTTC; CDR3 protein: CASSQEGGAGGYTF
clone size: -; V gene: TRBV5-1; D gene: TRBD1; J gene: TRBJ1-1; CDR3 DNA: TGCGCCAGCAGCACCCCCGACAGGGGTGACACTGAAGCTTTCTTT; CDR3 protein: CASSTPDRGDTEAFF
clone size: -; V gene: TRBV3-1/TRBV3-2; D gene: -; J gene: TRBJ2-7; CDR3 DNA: TGTGCCAGCAGCCAATATGGGGCGGGGTCCTCCTACGAGCAGTACTTC; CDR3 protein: CASSQYGAGSSYEQYF
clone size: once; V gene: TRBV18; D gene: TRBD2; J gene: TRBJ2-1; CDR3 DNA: TGTGCCAGCTCACCGGGACTAGGGTACGATGAGCAGTTCTTC; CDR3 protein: CASSPGLGYDEQFF
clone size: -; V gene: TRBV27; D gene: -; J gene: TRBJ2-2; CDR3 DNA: TGTGCCAGCAGTTTTGAGGGTCTGGTAGGTACCGGGGAGCTGTTTTTT; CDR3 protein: CASSFEGLVGTGELFF
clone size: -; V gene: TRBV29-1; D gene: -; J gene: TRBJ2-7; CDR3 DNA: TGCAGCGTTGAAGGGGAGGCCCTAGGCGAGCAGTACTTC; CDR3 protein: CSVEGEALGEQYF
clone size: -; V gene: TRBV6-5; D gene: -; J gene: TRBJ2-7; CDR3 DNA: TGTGCCAGCAGCATACTAGATCCCGGCTCCTACGAGCAGTACTTC; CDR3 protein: CASSILDPGSYEQYF